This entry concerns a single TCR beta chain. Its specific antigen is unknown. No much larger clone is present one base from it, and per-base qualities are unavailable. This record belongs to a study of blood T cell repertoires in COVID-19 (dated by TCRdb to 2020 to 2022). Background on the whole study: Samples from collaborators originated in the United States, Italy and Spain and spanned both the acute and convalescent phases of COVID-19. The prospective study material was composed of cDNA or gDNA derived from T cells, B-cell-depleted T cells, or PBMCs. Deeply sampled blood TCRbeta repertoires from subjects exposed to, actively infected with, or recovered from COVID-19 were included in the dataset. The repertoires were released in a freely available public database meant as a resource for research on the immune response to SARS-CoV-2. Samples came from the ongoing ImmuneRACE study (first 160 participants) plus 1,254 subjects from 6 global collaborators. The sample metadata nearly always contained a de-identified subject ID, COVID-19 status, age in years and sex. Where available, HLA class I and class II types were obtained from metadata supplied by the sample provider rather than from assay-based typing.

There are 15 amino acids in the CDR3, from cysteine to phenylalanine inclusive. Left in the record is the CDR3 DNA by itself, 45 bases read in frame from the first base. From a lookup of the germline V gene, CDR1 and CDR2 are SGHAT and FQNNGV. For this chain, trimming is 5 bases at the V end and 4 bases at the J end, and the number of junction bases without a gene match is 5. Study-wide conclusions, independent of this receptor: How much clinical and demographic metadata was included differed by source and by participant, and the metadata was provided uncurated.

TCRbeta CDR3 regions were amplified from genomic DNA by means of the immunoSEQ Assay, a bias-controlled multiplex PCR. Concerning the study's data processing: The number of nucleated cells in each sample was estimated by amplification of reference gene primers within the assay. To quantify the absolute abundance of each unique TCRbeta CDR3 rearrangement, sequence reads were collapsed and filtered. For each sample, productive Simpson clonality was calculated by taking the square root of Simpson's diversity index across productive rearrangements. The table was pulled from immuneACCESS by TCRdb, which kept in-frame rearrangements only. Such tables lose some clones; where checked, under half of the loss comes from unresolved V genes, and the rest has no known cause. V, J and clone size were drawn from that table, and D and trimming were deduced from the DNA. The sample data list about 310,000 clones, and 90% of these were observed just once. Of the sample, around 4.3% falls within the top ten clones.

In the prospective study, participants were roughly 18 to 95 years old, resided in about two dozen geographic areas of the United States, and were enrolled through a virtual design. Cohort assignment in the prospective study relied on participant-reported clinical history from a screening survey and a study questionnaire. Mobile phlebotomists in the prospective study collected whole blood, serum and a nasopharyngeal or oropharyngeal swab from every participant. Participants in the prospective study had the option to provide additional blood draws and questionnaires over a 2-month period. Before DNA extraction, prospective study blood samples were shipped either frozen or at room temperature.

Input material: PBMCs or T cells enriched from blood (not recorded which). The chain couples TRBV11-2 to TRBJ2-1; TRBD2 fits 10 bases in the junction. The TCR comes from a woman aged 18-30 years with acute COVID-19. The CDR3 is CASSLTSGMYNEQFF. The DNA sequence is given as TGTGCCAGCAGCCTAACTAGCGGGATGTACAATGAGCAGTTCTTC.